This TCR beta chain was obtained from a study of post-analysis software for immune sequencing data. Overall study context: Courses of disease covered relapsing-remitting, secondary progressive and progressive-relapsing multiple sclerosis.

Looked up from germline, CDR1 is DFQATT and CDR2 is SNEGSKA (reference sequence). The CDR3 is 14 residues long. Notes on the study in general: Higher frequency in patients than in controls was seen for about five TRBV segments, with TRBV5-6, TRBV5-1 and TRBV20-1 among them.

Unique molecular identifiers were carried by the TCR beta cDNA libraries. TCRdb used MiXCR to reprocess the PCR reads, holding one entry per CDR3 protein. The data contain approximately 400,000 distinct CDR3 sequences, around 37% of them seen just once; the ten biggest clones take up roughly 12%. On this clonotype itself: No antigen is known for it.

The source material was blood. The TCR comes from a girl aged 5 to 17 with multiple sclerosis. V gene TRBV20-1 combines with J gene TRBJ1-4, with 9 bases matching TRBD1. The DNA end favors TRBJ2-2, so the J call may be wrong. As DNA, the CDR3 is TGCAGTGCTAGAGAGGACAGGGGTCCCGGGGAGCTGTTTTTT. This sequence encodes CSAREDRGPGELFF.